A selection of T cell receptor beta chains follows, all from one sample in a study of T cells in tuberculosis. The method was immunoSEQ multiplex PCR; TCRdb's version includes in-frame clones alone and lacks a portion of them. Of 26,000 or so clones listed, around 91% are singletons. Source material: PBMCs. The receptors originated from a donor aged 10-29 years with latent tuberculosis or without tuberculosis infection. Each CDR3 is given with its conserved first and last residue. Each record gives: V gene, J gene, D gene, clone size, CDR3 protein, CDR3 DNA. A D gene is named only where the DNA matches it firmly. Expanded clones get a size class; other rows say once, few or many, or leave the size out.

v_call: TRBV13
j_call: TRBJ2-2
d_call: .
clone_size: .
cdr3_aa: CASSFGRRGGAKTGELFF
cdr3_nt: TGTGCCAGCAGCTTCGGGAGAAGAGGGGGGGCCAAAACCGGGGAGCTGTTTTTT

v_call: TRBV2
j_call: TRBJ2-7
d_call: .
clone_size: once
cdr3_aa: CASSEEPIYEQYF
cdr3_nt: TGTGCCAGCAGTGAAGAGCCAATTTACGAGCAGTACTTC

v_call: TRBV4-2
j_call: TRBJ2-1
d_call: .
clone_size: .
cdr3_aa: CASSQDPSTEQFF
cdr3_nt: TGTGCCAGCAGCCAAGATCCATCTACTGAGCAGTTCTTC

v_call: TRBV16
j_call: TRBJ2-5
d_call: TRBD2
clone_size: .
cdr3_aa: CASSPAGGRETQYF
cdr3_nt: TGTGCCAGCAGCCCTGCGGGGGGCCGAGAGACCCAGTACTTC

v_call: TRBV19
j_call: TRBJ2-2
d_call: TRBD1
clone_size: .
cdr3_aa: CASSMDRGVAGELFF
cdr3_nt: TGTGCCAGTAGTATGGACAGGGGGGTCGCCGGGGAGCTGTTTTTT

v_call: TRBV28
j_call: TRBJ1-2
d_call: .
clone_size: .
cdr3_aa: CASSLRQGYTF
cdr3_nt: TGTGCCAGCAGTTTGAGGCAGGGCTACACCTTC

v_call: TRBV14
j_call: TRBJ1-1
d_call: .
clone_size: once
cdr3_aa: CASSYGQNTEAFF
cdr3_nt: TGTGCCAGCAGCTACGGACAGAACACTGAAGCTTTCTTT

v_call: TRBV7-9
j_call: TRBJ2-3
d_call: TRBD1
clone_size: .
cdr3_aa: CASSSPRRGQGTTDTQYF
cdr3_nt: TGTGCCAGCAGCTCCCCACGTAGGGGACAGGGGACCACAGATACGCAGTATTTT

v_call: TRBV7-8
j_call: TRBJ2-3
d_call: .
clone_size: .
cdr3_aa: CASSPYSYSDTDTQYF
cdr3_nt: TGTGCCAGCAGCCCCTACAGCTACTCTGACACAGATACGCAGTATTTT

v_call: TRBV5-1
j_call: TRBJ2-2
d_call: TRBD2
clone_size: .
cdr3_aa: CASSYPSRGTGELFF
cdr3_nt: TGCGCCAGCAGCTACCCCTCGCGGGGGACCGGGGAGCTGTTTTTT

v_call: TRBV4-1
j_call: TRBJ1-2
d_call: .
clone_size: .
cdr3_aa: CASSQPDSLYGYTF
cdr3_nt: TGCGCCAGCAGCCAACCCGACAGCCTCTATGGCTACACCTTC

v_call: TRBV7-9
j_call: TRBJ2-7
d_call: .
clone_size: .
cdr3_aa: CASSSGSSYEQYF
cdr3_nt: TGTGCCAGCAGCTCCGGGTCCTCCTACGAGCAGTACTTC

v_call: TRBV13
j_call: TRBJ2-7
d_call: TRBD1
clone_size: once
cdr3_aa: CASSLGAGQGTHEQYF
cdr3_nt: TGTGCCAGCAGCTTAGGGGCCGGACAGGGGACCCACGAGCAGTACTTC

v_call: TRBV19
j_call: TRBJ1-1
d_call: TRBD1
clone_size: .
cdr3_aa: CASSSDRVDTEAFF
cdr3_nt: TGTGCCAGTAGTTCCGACAGGGTCGACACTGAAGCTTTCTTT

v_call: TRBV5-1
j_call: TRBJ2-5
d_call: TRBD1
clone_size: .
cdr3_aa: CASSQDPRQGRETQYF
cdr3_nt: TGCGCCAGCAGCCAAGACCCTCGACAGGGTAGGGAGACCCAGTACTTC

v_call: TRBV6-6
j_call: TRBJ2-4
d_call: .
clone_size: .
cdr3_aa: CASTPAGDNDKNIQYF
cdr3_nt: TGTGCCAGCACTCCCGCAGGGGACAACGACAAAAACATTCAGTACTTC

v_call: TRBV9
j_call: TRBJ2-3
d_call: TRBD1
clone_size: .
cdr3_aa: CASSGGYTDRGFGYTQYF
cdr3_nt: TGTGCCAGCAGCGGTGGATACACGGACAGGGGGTTCGGGTATACGCAGTATTTT

v_call: TRBV5-6
j_call: TRBJ1-6
d_call: .
clone_size: .
cdr3_aa: CASSPPGASPLHF
cdr3_nt: TGTGCCAGCAGCCCCCCAGGGGCCTCACCCCTCCACTTT

v_call: TRBV9
j_call: TRBJ2-7
d_call: TRBD2
clone_size: .
cdr3_aa: CASSARSGWVNEQYF
cdr3_nt: TGTGCCAGCAGCGCCCGTAGCGGGTGGGTGAACGAGCAGTACTTC

v_call: TRBV28
j_call: TRBJ2-2
d_call: .
clone_size: .
cdr3_aa: CASSTAGEGTGELFF
cdr3_nt: TGTGCCAGCAGTACCGCAGGGGAGGGTACCGGGGAGCTGTTTTTT

v_call: TRBV20-1
j_call: TRBJ2-7
d_call: .
clone_size: .
cdr3_aa: CSAQLDEQYF
cdr3_nt: TGCAGTGCCCAACTCGACGAGCAGTACTTC

v_call: TRBV7-8
j_call: TRBJ1-2
d_call: TRBD1
clone_size: .
cdr3_aa: CASSLPRLQGARGYGYTF
cdr3_nt: TGTGCCAGCAGCTTACCACGATTACAGGGGGCGCGGGGCTATGGCTACACCTTC

v_call: TRBV29-1
j_call: TRBJ2-6
d_call: TRBD1
clone_size: .
cdr3_aa: CSVVGQVGNSGANVLTF
cdr3_nt: TGCAGCGTTGTGGGACAGGTCGGGAACTCTGGGGCCAACGTCCTGACTTTC

v_call: TRBV2
j_call: TRBJ2-3
d_call: .
clone_size: once
cdr3_aa: CASSGFGSTDTQYF
cdr3_nt: TGTGCCAGCAGTGGCTTCGGTAGCACAGATACGCAGTATTTT

v_call: TRBV6-5
j_call: TRBJ2-3
d_call: TRBD2
clone_size: .
cdr3_aa: CASSPLAGSTDTQYF
cdr3_nt: TGTGCCAGCAGTCCCCTAGCGGGGAGCACAGATACGCAGTATTTT

v_call: TRBV19
j_call: TRBJ1-5
d_call: .
clone_size: .
cdr3_aa: CASSIQGGNQPQHF
cdr3_nt: TGTGCCAGTAGTATTCAGGGCGGCAATCAGCCCCAGCATTTT

v_call: TRBV11-2
j_call: TRBJ2-7
d_call: .
clone_size: .
cdr3_aa: CASSPFEESYEQYF
cdr3_nt: TGTGCCAGCAGCCCCTTTGAGGAGTCCTACGAGCAGTACTTC

v_call: TRBV19
j_call: TRBJ1-1
d_call: TRBD1
clone_size: .
cdr3_aa: CASAQGATEAFF
cdr3_nt: TGTGCCAGTGCACAGGGGGCCACTGAAGCTTTCTTT

v_call: TRBV7-2
j_call: TRBJ1-2
d_call: .
clone_size: few
cdr3_aa: CASSNATFNYGYTF
cdr3_nt: TGTGCCAGCTCAAACGCGACTTTTAACTATGGCTACACCTTC

v_call: TRBV13
j_call: TRBJ2-7
d_call: TRBD1
clone_size: few
cdr3_aa: CASSSAQGAHEQYF
cdr3_nt: TGTGCCAGCAGCTCAGCCCAGGGGGCCCACGAGCAGTACTTC

v_call: TRBV5-4
j_call: TRBJ2-3
d_call: .
clone_size: .
cdr3_aa: CASSRALVRVADTQYF
cdr3_nt: TGTGCCAGCAGCCGCGCCCTAGTTCGAGTTGCAGATACGCAGTATTTT

v_call: TRBV28
j_call: TRBJ2-5
d_call: TRBD1
clone_size: .
cdr3_aa: CASSQRTGVETQYF
cdr3_nt: TGTGCCAGCAGCCAAAGGACAGGGGTAGAGACCCAGTACTTC

v_call: TRBV6-6
j_call: TRBJ1-2
d_call: TRBD1
clone_size: .
cdr3_aa: CASKDRGGYGYTF
cdr3_nt: TGTGCCAGCAAGGACAGGGGCGGGTATGGCTACACCTTC

v_call: TRBV4-1
j_call: TRBJ1-2
d_call: .
clone_size: few
cdr3_aa: CASSQLPGDYGYTF
cdr3_nt: TGCGCCAGCAGCCAGCTACCGGGAGACTATGGCTACACCTTC

v_call: TRBV29-1
j_call: TRBJ1-2
d_call: TRBD1
clone_size: .
cdr3_aa: CSVHAGTVYGYTF
cdr3_nt: TGCAGCGTTCACGCCGGGACAGTCTATGGCTACACCTTC

v_call: TRBV27
j_call: TRBJ1-6
d_call: .
clone_size: .
cdr3_aa: CASSLRQVSPLHF
cdr3_nt: TGTGCCAGCAGTTTACGACAGGTTTCACCCCTCCACTTT

v_call: TRBV19
j_call: TRBJ2-3
d_call: TRBD1
clone_size: .
cdr3_aa: CASSIGGQGLDTQYF
cdr3_nt: TGTGCCAGTAGTATTGGCGGACAGGGATTAGATACGCAGTATTTT

v_call: TRBV7-9
j_call: TRBJ1-1
d_call: .
clone_size: once
cdr3_aa: CASSLGGGGEAFF
cdr3_nt: TGTGCCAGCAGCTTAGGAGGGGGTGGTGAAGCTTTCTTT

v_call: TRBV2
j_call: TRBJ2-5
d_call: .
clone_size: .
cdr3_aa: CASTSPQGRDF
cdr3_nt: TGTGCCAGCACCTCGCCGCAGGGTCGGGACTTC

v_call: TRBV10-3
j_call: TRBJ1-2
d_call: .
clone_size: .
cdr3_aa: CAISDPRGKVTNYGYTF
cdr3_nt: TGTGCCATCAGTGACCCACGGGGGAAAGTAACTAACTATGGCTACACCTTC

v_call: TRBV6-1
j_call: TRBJ2-3
d_call: TRBD1
clone_size: .
cdr3_aa: CASRPGQGSTDTQYF
cdr3_nt: TGTGCCAGCAGGCCGGGACAGGGGAGCACAGATACGCAGTATTTT

v_call: TRBV2
j_call: TRBJ2-1
d_call: TRBD2
clone_size: .
cdr3_aa: CASRATSGGAHEQFF
cdr3_nt: TGTGCCAGCAGGGCAACTAGCGGGGGGGCCCATGAGCAGTTCTTC

v_call: TRBV10-1
j_call: TRBJ2-1
d_call: .
clone_size: .
cdr3_aa: CASSESSGSQGKFSEQFF
cdr3_nt: TGCGCCAGCAGTGAGTCGAGTGGGTCGCAGGGGAAATTTAGTGAGCAGTTCTTC

v_call: TRBV5-8
j_call: TRBJ1-6
d_call: TRBD1
clone_size: .
cdr3_aa: CASSRPGQGRSPLHF
cdr3_nt: TGTGCCAGCAGCCGTCCGGGACAGGGACGTTCACCCCTCCACTTT

v_call: TRBV5-1
j_call: TRBJ2-3
d_call: .
clone_size: .
cdr3_aa: CASSLVAISTDTQYF
cdr3_nt: TGCGCCAGCAGCTTGGTAGCGATTAGCACAGATACGCAGTATTTT

v_call: TRBV5-1
j_call: TRBJ1-2
d_call: TRBD1
clone_size: .
cdr3_aa: CASSLGDRGRSGYTF
cdr3_nt: TGCGCCAGCAGCTTGGGGGACAGGGGGCGAAGTGGCTACACCTTC

v_call: TRBV27
j_call: TRBJ1-2
d_call: TRBD1
clone_size: .
cdr3_aa: CASSRDRAFYGYTF
cdr3_nt: TGTGCCAGCAGCCGGGACAGGGCGTTTTATGGCTACACCTTC

v_call: TRBV5-6
j_call: TRBJ2-5
d_call: .
clone_size: .
cdr3_aa: CASTELAVPETQYF
cdr3_nt: TGTGCCAGCACGGAACTAGCAGTCCCAGAGACCCAGTACTTC

v_call: TRBV28
j_call: TRBJ2-1
d_call: TRBD2
clone_size: once
cdr3_aa: CARGSGGPNEQFF
cdr3_nt: TGTGCCAGGGGTAGCGGGGGGCCCAATGAGCAGTTCTTC

v_call: TRBV6-5
j_call: TRBJ1-2
d_call: .
clone_size: .
cdr3_aa: CASSYEGGYTF
cdr3_nt: TGTGCCAGCAGTTACGAGGGCGGCTACACCTTC

v_call: TRBV7-8
j_call: TRBJ2-1
d_call: .
clone_size: few
cdr3_aa: CASSRGVTGEQFF
cdr3_nt: TGTGCCAGCAGCCGAGGAGTTACCGGGGAGCAGTTCTTC

v_call: TRBV29-1
j_call: TRBJ2-5
d_call: TRBD2
clone_size: .
cdr3_aa: CSPASGKETQYF
cdr3_nt: TGCAGCCCTGCTAGCGGCAAAGAGACCCAGTACTTC